The TCR beta chain described here comes from a study of T-cell reconstitution after alpha-beta-depleted transplantation in children. The CDR3 is made up of 16 amino acids. The germline V gene encodes CDR1 KGHSH and CDR2 LQKENI. Unique molecular identifiers were used in preparing the TCRbeta library. MiXCR, run by TCRdb on the PCR reads, gives a single entry per CDR3 protein. In the table there are hundreds of thousands of distinct CDR3 sequences, over 25% of which are singletons. The sequencing here drew on PBMCs from the stem cell graft donor, taken from the stem cell graft. V usage is TRBV18 and J usage is TRBJ2-1; D is perhaps TRBD1 or TRBD2 (5 bases each). The J call may be wrong; the DNA end is better matched by TRBJ2-7. The source of this sequence is a human donor who donated a stem cell graft to a child with aplastic anemia. In nucleotides, the CDR3 is TGTGCCAGCTCACCAGACAGAGGGTTCACCTACAATGAGCAGTACTTC. It specifies CASSPDRGFTYNEQYF.